The 29 T cell receptor beta chains presented below share a single source sample, sequenced in a study of PD-L1 blockade in urothelial cancer. The repertoire was sequenced with immunoSEQ multiplex PCR; TCRdb's copy has only in-frame clones and lacks some. Among approximately 50,000 clones, 80% to 90% were seen once, and the ten largest hold around 3.2%. Documented time point: pretreatment peripheral blood. The sequences come from PBMCs, collected around atezolizumab (anti-PD-L1) treatment. The source is a man aged 65-85 years with urothelial cancer.

The J gene is TRBJ2-7, the V gene TRBV6-1, with a weak D call TRBD2 (5 bases). CDR1 and CDR2 from the germline V gene are MNHNS and SASEGT. The germline V and J ends were trimmed by 10 bases and 2 bases, with 15 bases remaining between them. This CDR3 region has 13 residues. Here the CDR3 DNA reads TGTGCCACTGAGGGTACGGCCACCTACGAGCAGTACTTC. This sequence encodes CATEGTATYEQYF.

The V and J genes are TRBV7-9 and TRBJ1-1, with D perhaps matching TRBD1 (6 bases). Per germline, CDR1 SEHNR and CDR2 FQNEAQ (reference sequence). The CDR3 has 14 residues. The germline V and J ends were trimmed by 5 bases and 5 bases, with 15 bases remaining between them. CDR3 amino acids: CASSETGLGTEAFF. For the CDR3, the DNA is TGTGCCAGCAGCGAAACAGGGTTGGGGACTGAAGCTTTCTTT.

This clone has just a few counts. The chain joins TRBV4-1 to TRBJ2-5, with TRBD2 identical over 10 bases. Trimming at V came to 1 base and at J to 4 bases, leaving 12 bases not matched to a gene. Germline V gene sequence: CDR1 MGHRA, CDR2 YSYEKL. The CDR3 runs 18 residues. The CDR3 DNA is TGCGCCAGCAGCCAAGTAGTGGGGAGCGGGGGGGCCGGAGAGACCCAGTACTTC. Translation: CASSQVVGSGGAGETQYF.

The rearrangement links TRBV11-2 to TRBJ1-5; D is perhaps TRBD1 (6 bases). The CDR3 is made up of 18 amino acids. Germline V gives CDR1 SGHAT, CDR2 FQNNGV. V was clipped by 1 base and J by 1 base, with 17 bases between them. The CDR3 sequence: CASSLGRGGQLSNQPQHF. CDR3 coding DNA: TGTGCCAGCAGCTTAGGGCGGGGGGGCCAATTAAGCAATCAGCCCCAGCATTTT.

The chain has TRBV18 and TRBJ1-2; no reliable D call. Germline CDR1 and CDR2: KGHSH and LQKENI. CDR3 length equals 16 residues. Between the trimmed V and J ends, which lost 6 bases and 6 bases, there was a span of 23 bases. CDR3 region: CASSLLNEVPRDGYTF. DNA of the CDR3: TGTGCCAGCTCCCTCCTGAATGAGGTCCCTCGGGATGGCTACACCTTC.

This clone was counted between two and nine times. The rearrangement links TRBV9 to TRBJ1-1; D may be TRBD1 (6 bases). The CDR3 contains 15 residues. The V and J ends lost 0 bases and 6 bases respectively, with 15 bases between them. Looked up from germline, CDR1 is SGDLS and CDR2 is YYNGEE. The DNA for the CDR3 is TGTGCCAGCAGCGTAGGGGGGGCGGGAGGAGCTGAAGCTTTCTTT. This sequence encodes CASSVGGAGGAEAFF.

This clone has more than one count but fewer than ten. This chain connects TRBV6-5 to TRBJ2-7; 15 nucleotides agree with TRBD2. Germline assignment: CDR1 MNHEY and CDR2 SVGAGI. V was clipped by 6 bases and J by 3 bases; unmatched bases: 6. The CDR3 totals 16 residues. CDR3 loop: CASRYGTSGRNYEQYF. The DNA for the CDR3 is TGTGCCAGCAGGTACGGGACTAGCGGGAGGAACTACGAGCAGTACTTC.

V usage is TRBV7-3 and J usage is TRBJ2-1; TRBD1 might be the D (5 bases). V dropped 3 bases and J dropped 5 bases, with 8 bases sitting between them. Germline assignment: CDR1 SGHTA and CDR2 FQGTGA. The CDR3 contains 13 residues. Here the CDR3 reads CASSFSRDNEQFF. The CDR3 nucleotides are TGTGCCAGCAGCTTCTCCAGGGACAATGAGCAGTTCTTC.

The chain joins TRBV7-3 to TRBJ2-5, with D possibly being TRBD2 (7 bases). V dropped 2 bases and J dropped 0 bases, with 10 bases sitting between them. The CDR3 sequence is 15 residues long. The germline V gene has CDR1 SGHTA and CDR2 FQGTGA. The CDR3 spells CASSLLGGDQETQYF. The CDR3 coding sequence is TGTGCCAGCAGCTTATTAGGGGGGGACCAAGAGACCCAGTACTTC.

This clone was seen only once. One junction end disagrees with the germline gene, perhaps due to a read error. V usage is TRBV5-1 and J usage is TRBJ2-5; 7 bases are a match to TRBD1. Looked up from germline, CDR1 is SGHRS and CDR2 is YFSETQ. The CDR3 contains 14 residues. The CDR3 sequence is CASSLGDREETQYF. The CDR3 nucleotides are TGTGCCAGCAGCTTAGGCGACAGGGAAGAGACCCAGTACTTC.

The chain carries TRBV6-1 and TRBJ2-7; 7 positions agree with TRBD2. This CDR3 is built from 14 residues. The J segment lost 7 bases and the V segment lost 2 bases, leaving 8 bases of the junction unmatched. Germline V gene lookup returns CDR1 MNHNS and CDR2 SASEGT. This chain's CDR3 is CASSEMAGVEEQYF. The CDR3 bases are TGTGCCAGCAGTGAAATGGCGGGAGTTGAGGAGCAGTACTTC.

The gene calls are TRBV7-2 and TRBJ1-2; 10 bases are a match to TRBD1. The length of the CDR3 is 14 residues. Trimming at V came to 5 bases and at J to 3 bases, leaving 3 bases not matched to a gene. Germline V gene sequence: CDR1 SGHTA, CDR2 FQGNSA. In DNA, the CDR3 is TGTGCCAGCAGCCAAGGGACAGGGGACTATGGCTACACCTTC. The encoded protein is CASSQGTGDYGYTF.

The chain couples TRBV25-1 to TRBJ1-1; 11 bases are a match to TRBD1. J was trimmed by 3 bases and V by 3 bases; bases with no gene match: 3. Germline CDR1 reads MGHDK; CDR2 reads SYGVNS. The CDR3 is 15 residues long. CDR3 in DNA: TGTGCCAGCAGTGACCCGGGACAGGGGGACACTGAAGCTTTCTTT. Amino acids: CASSDPGQGDTEAFF.

This clone was found a few times. The CDR3 here is CASSDSGGSYEQYF. The CDR3, as DNA: TGCGCCAGCAGTGACAGCGGGGGTTCCTACGAGCAGTACTTC. J is TRBJ2-7 and V is TRBV10-1; 8 nucleotides agree with TRBD2. Trimming at V came to 3 bases and at J to 1 base, leaving 2 bases not matched to a gene. The CDR3 is 14 residues long. Germline loops: CDR1 WNHNN, CDR2 SYGVQD (reference sequence).

The genes are TRBV29-1 and TRBJ2-7, with 12 bases lining up with TRBD1. Germline assignment: CDR1 SQVTM and CDR2 ANQGSEA. Trimming removed 8 bases from V and 4 bases from J; junction bases left unmatched: 6. The CDR3 totals 13 residues. The CDR3 DNA sequence: TGCAGCATCGGGACAGGGGGCCGATACGAGCAGTACTTC. Translating gives CSIGTGGRYEQYF.

The rearrangement joins TRBV5-1 to TRBJ2-5, with TRBD1 as a possible D gene (6 bases). The CDR3 is made up of 15 amino acids. Trimming shortened V by 3 bases and J by 2 bases, and 14 bases separated the two germline ends. Germline CDR1 SGHRS, CDR2 YFSETQ. CDR3 protein: CASSWGPGVQETQYF. In DNA, the CDR3 is TGCGCCAGCAGCTGGGGGCCAGGTGTTCAAGAGACCCAGTACTTC.

The table lists this clone with a count of one. The gene calls are TRBV30 and TRBJ2-6; 7 bases map to TRBD1. This CDR3 comprises 16 residues. In germline, CDR1 is GTSNPN, CDR2 SVGIG (reference sequence). With V trimmed by 5 bases and J by 1 base, 8 bases remained unmatched. The CDR3 bases are TGTGCCTGGGGGGACAGCGGAGCTTCTGGGGCCAACGTCCTGACTTTC. It codes for CAWGDSGASGANVLTF.

The sample holds one count of this clone. The rearrangement joins TRBV14 to TRBJ1-1, with 7 nucleotides matching TRBD1. This CDR3 spans 13 amino acids. Germline V gene lookup returns CDR1 SGHDN and CDR2 FVKESK. V lost 5 bases to trimming and J lost 4 bases; unmatched junction nucleotides: 4. Written as DNA, the CDR3 is TGTGCCAGCAGCACAACAGGGGTCACTGAAGCTTTCTTT. Translating it yields CASSTTGVTEAFF.

The chain combines TRBV5-1 with TRBJ2-3, with 14 bases lining up with TRBD2. The V gene end was trimmed by 3 bases and the J gene end by 2 bases; junction bases not matched to a gene: 2. Per germline, CDR1 SGHRS and CDR2 YFSETQ. The CDR3 contains 16 residues. The CDR3 DNA follows: TGCGCCAGCAGCTGGGGACTAGCGGGAGCCACAGATACGCAGTATTTT. Translated, it gives CASSWGLAGATDTQYF.

This clone came up once. The rearrangement uses TRBV4-2 and TRBJ2-7; 7 bases align to TRBD1. J was trimmed by 5 bases and V by 3 bases; bases with no gene match: 7. CDR1 and CDR2 from the germline V gene are LGHNA and YNFKEQ. There are 14 residues in the CDR3. In nucleotides, the CDR3 is TGTGCCAGCAGCCAGGTACAGGGGACCCACGAGCAGTACTTC. Protein: CASSQVQGTHEQYF.

The chain recombines TRBV19 with TRBJ1-2; D remains ambiguous. Trimming removed 10 bases at V and 3 bases at J, with 18 bases between. The CDR3 covers 14 residues. Per germline, CDR1 LNHDA and CDR2 SQIVND (reference sequence). The CDR3 sequence is CATTSRERDYGYTF. CDR3 bases: TGTGCCACCACATCCCGGGAGCGAGACTATGGCTACACCTTC. Variable domain in full (rest from reference TRBV19 and TRBJ1-2): DGGITQSPKYLFRKEGQNVTLSCEQNLNHDAMYWYRQDPGQGLRLIYYSQIVNDFQKGDIAEGYSVSREKKESFPLTVTSAQKNPTAFYLCATTSRERDYGYTFGSGTRLTVV.

V gene TRBV5-1 combines with J gene TRBJ2-2, with D possibly being TRBD1 (6 bases). The V end was cut by 6 bases, the J end by 4 bases, with 10 bases between. The germline V gene has CDR1 SGHRS and CDR2 YFSETQ. CDR3 length: 13 residues. The CDR3 loop is CASMRGSTGELFF. The CDR3 DNA reads TGCGCCAGCATGAGGGGGAGCACCGGGGAGCTGTTTTTT.

The rearrangement joins TRBV28 to TRBJ1-5; no definite D call. The germline gives CDR1 MDHEN, CDR2 SYDVKM. The ends were cut back, 7 bases at V and 2 bases at J, with 12 bases in the middle. This CDR3 spans 14 amino acids. The CDR3 DNA is TGTGCCAGCACGGCCCCCGGGGGCAATCAGCCCCAGCATTTT. This translates into CASTAPGGNQPQHF.

The chain joins TRBV5-1 to TRBJ2-2; D not resolved. This CDR3 has 15 amino acids. Germline assignment: CDR1 SGHRS and CDR2 YFSETQ. Trimming removed 4 bases at V and 1 base at J, with 11 bases between. CDR3 protein: CASSPLTMNTGELFF. CDR3 DNA: TGCGCCAGCAGCCCCCTAACGATGAACACCGGGGAGCTGTTTTTT. Full variable domain (remainder filled in from reference TRBV5-1 and TRBJ2-2): KAGVTQTPRYLIKTRGQQVTLSCSPISGHRSVSWYQQTPGQGLQFLFEYFSETQRNKGNFPGRFSGRQFSNSRSEMNVSTLELGDSALYLCASSPLTMNTGELFFGEGSRLTVL.

The chain links TRBV7-3 to TRBJ2-5; TRBD1 matches 7 bases. The V segment lost 2 bases and the J segment 3 bases; nucleotides outside the gene matches: 6. The CDR3 consists of 15 residues. Germline V gene lookup returns CDR1 SGHTA and CDR2 FQGTGA. The CDR3 DNA reads as TGTGCCAGCAGCTTATCCGGGACAGAAGAAGAGACCCAGTACTTC. This translates into CASSLSGTEEETQYF.

This chain joins TRBV10-3 and TRBJ2-3; TRBD1 aligns across 7 bases. CDR1 is ENHRY, CDR2 SYGVKD, per germline. The CDR3 is made up of 14 amino acids. V shed 7 bases and J 4 bases; nucleotides not matched to a gene: 8. CDR3 region: CAINPGQPPDTQYF. As DNA, the CDR3 is TGTGCCATCAATCCGGGACAGCCACCAGATACGCAGTATTTT.

The gene calls are TRBV9 and TRBJ1-1; 8 nucleotides align to TRBD1. The CDR3 is 16 amino acids. CDR1 is SGDLS, CDR2 YYNGEE, per germline. After removal of 3 bases from V and 0 bases from J, the junction contained 7 bases not matched to a gene. CDR3 in DNA: TGTGCCAGCAGCGCAACGGGACAGGCTGTGAACACTGAAGCTTTCTTT. This gives the protein CASSATGQAVNTEAFF.

This chain connects TRBV5-1 to TRBJ2-1; 7 bases are shared with TRBD1. Germline-derived CDR1 and CDR2 are SGHRS and YFSETQ. V dropped 3 bases and J dropped 5; count of bases not matched to a gene: 5. The CDR3 is made up of 14 amino acids. Written as DNA, the CDR3 is TGCGCCAGCAGCTCGGGACAGACCAACAATGAGCAGTTCTTC. Translation gives CASSSGQTNNEQFF.

This rearrangement joins TRBV7-2 to TRBJ2-1; 10 bases map to TRBD2. Per the germline V gene, CDR1 is SGHTA and CDR2 is FQGNSA. The length of the CDR3 is 14 residues. V lost 5 bases to trimming and J lost 7 bases; unmatched junction nucleotides: 5. The CDR3 region has the DNA TGTGCCAGCAGCCCGGGACTAGCGAGGAATGAGCAGTTCTTC. It encodes CASSPGLARNEQFF. Full variable domain (missing parts from reference TRBV7-2 and TRBJ2-1): GAGVSQSPSNKVTEKGKDVELRCDPISGHTALYWYRQSLGQGLEFLIYFQGNSAPDKSGLPSDRFSAERTGGSVSTLTIQRTQQEDSAVYLCASSPGLARNEQFFGPGTRLTVL.